One T cell receptor (beta chain) is described in this entry. The data stem from a study of blood T cells in healthy people across ages. J was trimmed by 3 bases and V by 4 bases; bases with no gene match: 9. CDR3 length: 17 residues. In germline, CDR1 is SGHTA, CDR2 FQGNSA. Together with a sample-barcoded 5' primer, a J-beta primer mix was included in a second PCR lasting about 7 to 12 cycles. TCRdb passed the 5' RACE reads through MiXCR, listing each CDR3 protein once. The table includes approximately 810,000 distinct CDR3 sequences, about 36% detected once. The chain joins TRBV7-2 to TRBJ1-4; 9 positions match TRBD1. The origin of this receptor is a man in his late teens or twenties in good health. Sequencing was done on a sample of blood. The CDR3: CASSSFRDREANEKLFF. CDR3 sequence (DNA): TGTGCCAGCAGCTCTTTCCGGGACAGGGAGGCTAATGAAAAACTGTTTTTT.